The rows below give T cell receptor beta chains drawn from one sample of a study of shared clonotypes between healthy human individuals. Only in-frame clones appear in the TCRdb table, and some are missing; sequencing was by immunoSEQ multiplex PCR. The profile shows about 1 million clones, more than 65% of them singletons. The sample taken for sequencing was memory CD4+ T cells sorted from blood. These receptors all stem from a man aged 18-30 years in good health. CDR3s include the opening cysteine and the closing phenylalanine or tryptophan. A D gene is named only where the DNA matches it firmly. Size values are once, few and many counts, or a class for expanded clones, and some rows have none.

d_call	j_call	v_call	clone_size	cdr3_aa	cdr3_nt
TRBD1	TRBJ1-1	TRBV2	-	CASRADRGAEGFF	TGTGCCAGCAGGGCCGACAGGGGTGCGGAAGGTTTCTTT
-	TRBJ1-2	TRBV6-1	-	CASSEPGYGYTF	TGTGCCAGCAGTGAACCCGGCTATGGCTACACCTTC
-	TRBJ2-3	TRBV14	-	CASSRTGGKGDTQYF	TGTGCCAGCAGCCGAACAGGAGGGAAGGGAGATACGCAGTATTTT
-	TRBJ1-6	TRBV7-8	-	CASSSDRKSPLHF	TGTGCCAGCAGCTCCGACAGGAAATCACCCCTCCACTTT
-	TRBJ1-6	TRBV19	few	CASSSLFSGSPLHF	TGTGCCAGTAGTTCTTTATTCTCTGGTTCACCCCTCCACTTT
-	TRBJ1-1	TRBV6-4	many	CASSDSDRNTEAFF	TGTGCCAGCAGTGACTCGGACAGGAACACTGAAGCTTTCTTT
-	TRBJ1-5	TRBV28	-	CASSVPLGNQPQHF	TGTGCCAGCTCGGTGCCGCTTGGCAATCAGCCCCAGCATTTT
-	TRBJ1-4	TRBV30	-	CAWSVGSANEKLFF	TGTGCCTGGAGTGTGGGGAGTGCTAATGAAAAACTGTTTTTT
TRBD1	TRBJ2-1	TRBV5-8	few	CASSRDRGLYNEQFF	TGTGCCAGCAGCAGGGACAGGGGGCTTTACAATGAGCAGTTCTTC
-	TRBJ1-6	TRBV5-4	-	CASSLGVDSPLHF	TGTGCCAGCAGCTTGGGGGTCGATTCACCCCTCCACTTT
TRBD1	TRBJ2-4	TRBV5-8	-	CASSDRDRGVNIQYF	TGTGCCAGCAGCGACCGGGACAGGGGCGTAAACATTCAGTACTTC
-	TRBJ2-5	TRBV7-2	-	CASSFVTGETQYF	TGTGCCAGCAGCTTTGTGACTGGAGAGACCCAGTACTTC
-	TRBJ1-4	TRBV5-1	-	CASRSGASTNEKLFF	TGCGCCAGCAGGTCAGGAGCCTCAACTAATGAAAAACTGTTTTTT
-	TRBJ2-1	TRBV30	-	CAWSVWGRSSYNEQFF	TGTGCCTGGAGTGTATGGGGCCGGAGCTCCTACAATGAGCAGTTCTTC
-	TRBJ1-1	TRBV7-9	-	CASSRGGQVNTEAFF	TGTGCCAGCAGCCGGGGCGGCCAGGTGAACACTGAAGCTTTCTTT
-	TRBJ1-4	TRBV5-1	-	CASSLGLANEKLFF	TGCGCCAGCAGCTTGGGTCTAGCTAATGAAAAACTGTTTTTT